This T cell receptor beta chain was identified during a study of blood T cells in healthy people across ages. It was with a sample-barcoded 5' primer and a J-beta primer mix that a second PCR of roughly 7 to 12 cycles was run. Each of the samples gave a minimum of 2.5 million paired-end reads that contained CDR3. TCRdb re-analysed the 5' RACE reads in MiXCR, keeping a single row per CDR3 protein. The repertoire consists of around 1,900,000 distinct CDR3 sequences, with 35% to 50% occurring once and the leading ten covering about 21%. This clonotype showed up just a few times. Its matching antigen is unknown. Regarding the study as a whole: Using unsorted PBMCs precluded a conclusive naive versus antigen-experienced comparison.

With each sample, at least 6 micrograms of total RNA were extracted. Germline V CDR1 and CDR2: SGDLS, YYNGEE. Trimming pared 5 bases from V and 0 bases from J, leaving 19 bases between. The CDR3 consists of 17 residues. The gene calls are TRBV9 and TRBJ2-3, with D possibly matching TRBD1 (6 bases). The clonotype originates from a human donor in good health. Source material: blood. The CDR3, as DNA: TGTGCCAGCAGTCTTAGGGCCGGGACAACTAGCACAGATACGCAGTATTTT. Translated: CASSLRAGTTSTDTQYF.